The 2 T cell receptor beta chains listed next were all sequenced from one sample in a study of regulatory T cells in long-lasting Graves disease. The sample's time point: newly diagnosed GD, antithyroid drugs for less than 3 months. After RNA was extracted from PBMCs, the TCR library was made from it. iRepertoire HTBI primers and Arm-PCR of CDR3 regions built TCR beta libraries. TCRdb independently ran MiXCR on the multiplex PCR reads; one entry per CDR3 protein. Of about 440,000 distinct CDR3 sequences listed, about 16% are singletons. Separately, the same data were catalogued under a study of T cells in Graves' hyperthyroidism and ophthalmopathy.

The sequencing here drew on peripheral blood mononuclear cells (PBMCs), taken at new diagnosis, from a patient treated with antithyroid drugs. Receptors originate from a woman between 25 and 40 years old with Graves disease.

This clonotype was picked up many times. V and J are TRBV27 and TRBJ2-2, with TRBD1 as a possible D gene (5 bases). V shed 3 bases and J shed 5 bases, with 13 bases lying between them. This CDR3 has 15 amino acids. Germline assignment: CDR1 MNHEY and CDR2 SMNVEV (reference sequence). The CDR3 is CASSFRGLMTGELFF. In DNA, the CDR3 is TGTGCCAGCAGTTTTAGGGGCCTCATGACCGGGGAGCTGTTTTTT.

The chain employs TRBV9 and TRBJ2-7; D ambiguous. Trimming removed 0 bases at V and 4 bases at J, with 11 bases between. Germline V gene lookup returns CDR1 SGDLS and CDR2 YYNGEE. This CDR3 has 14 residues. The CDR3 loop is CASSVDGVWYEQYF. For the CDR3, the DNA is TGTGCCAGCAGCGTAGATGGGGTCTGGTACGAGCAGTACTTC.